The 9 T cell receptor beta chains presented below share a single source sample, sequenced in a study of T cell responses to AZD1222 COVID-19 vaccine. Assay used: immunoSEQ multiplex PCR; TCRdb lists only in-frame clones, some missing. Among approximately 110,000 clones listed, roughly 90% were seen once. The sequenced sample was peripheral blood, obtained on day 0 of AZD1222 vaccination. The receptors were sampled from an adult in good health.

On this clone: Germline and junction disagree at one end, which may indicate a read error. CDR3 loop: CASSLGQLVLF. The CDR3 DNA sequence: TGTGCCAGCAGCTTGGGGCAATTGGTTCTCTTT. The chain uses TRBV5-6 and TRBJ1-1; D not resolved. The CDR3 length is 11 residues. Germline assignment: CDR1 SGHDT and CDR2 YYEEEE.

This rearrangement joins TRBV14 to TRBJ2-4; D may be TRBD1 or TRBD2 (5 bases each). Deletions cut 1 base from V and 0 bases from J, with 16 bases between. This CDR3 is 18 amino acids long. Germline assignment: CDR1 SGHDN and CDR2 FVKESK. CDR3 loop: CASSQALSTGTAKNIQYF. The CDR3, as DNA: TGTGCCAGCAGCCAAGCCTTATCCACCGGGACAGCCAAAAACATTCAGTACTTC.

The chain uses TRBV7-2 and TRBJ2-1; the match to TRBD2 covers 7 bases. CDR1 and CDR2 from the germline V gene are SGHTA and FQGNSA. This CDR3 has 15 residues. V lost 6 bases to trimming and J lost 7 bases; unmatched junction nucleotides: 12. The CDR3 reads CASSRSGVIGNEQFF. The CDR3 bases are TGTGCCAGCAGTCGAAGCGGGGTTATAGGGAATGAGCAGTTCTTC.

The chain joins TRBV29-1 to TRBJ1-1; tentative D call: TRBD1 (6 bases). This CDR3 comprises 13 residues. Trimming stripped 3 bases from V and 4 bases from J, with 12 bases between. Germline CDR1 reads SQVTM; CDR2 reads ANQGSEA. The CDR3 sequence: CSVESEGGTEAFF. The CDR3 DNA reads as TGCAGCGTTGAGTCAGAGGGGGGCACTGAAGCTTTCTTT.

Here the CDR3 DNA reads TGTGCCAGCAGCTGGGGACAGGGAGGTTCTGAAGCTTTCTTT. Protein product: CASSWGQGGSEAFF. The chain uses TRBV7-2 and TRBJ1-1; 9 positions agree with TRBD1. Germline-derived CDR1 and CDR2 are SGHTA and FQGNSA. This CDR3 is built from 14 residues. Trimming cost V 4 bases and J 6 bases; bases outside gene matches: 6.

The rearrangement joins TRBV12-5 to TRBJ1-2, with D maybe TRBD1 (5 bases). This CDR3 contains 14 residues. V was cut by 2 bases and J by 5 bases, with 12 bases left in between. CDR1 is LGHNT, CDR2 FRNRAP, per germline. The CDR3 DNA follows: TGTGCTAGTGGTTTGCCAGGGACCGCGTATGGCTACACCTTC. Translation: CASGLPGTAYGYTF. The variable domain in full, completed from reference TRBV12-5 and TRBJ1-2, reads DARVTQTPRHKVTEMGQEVTMRCQPILGHNTVFWYRQTMMQGLELLAYFRNRAPLDDSGMPKDRFSAEMPDATLATLKIQPSEPRDSAVYFCASGLPGTAYGYTFGSGTRLTVV.

The CDR3 bases are TGCGCCAGCAGTCAAGGCCGAGGTTCGAACACTGAAGCTTTCTTT. Protein sequence: CASSQGRGSNTEAFF. This chain links TRBV23-1 with TRBJ1-1; no definite D call. TRBV23-1 is recorded as an ORF, its role being uncertain. The V and J ends lost 2 bases and 1 base respectively, with 11 bases between them. This CDR3 contains 15 residues.

This chain uses TRBV18 with TRBJ2-7; TRBD1 might be the D (7 bases). The CDR3 has 14 residues. Germline loops: CDR1 KGHSH, CDR2 LQKENI. Trimming took 0 bases from V and 6 from J, leaving 12 bases between them. CDR3 nucleotides: TGTGCCAGCTCACCACCGTACAGGGGAGGCGAGCAGTACTTC. Encoded protein: CASSPPYRGGEQYF.

The chain joins TRBV2 to TRBJ2-3; either TRBD1 or TRBD2 may fit D (6 bases each). There are 15 residues in the CDR3. CDR1 and CDR2 (germline): SNHLY, FYNNEI. Trimming removed 1 base from V and 0 bases from J, with 8 bases in between. The CDR3 sequence: CASSEDGGSTDTQYF. The CDR3 nucleotides are TGTGCCAGCAGTGAAGACGGGGGCAGCACAGATACGCAGTATTTT. The variable domain in full, completed from reference TRBV2 and TRBJ2-3, reads EPEVTQTPSHQVTQMGQEVILRCVPISNHLYFYWYRQILGQKVEFLVSFYNNEISEKSEIFDDQFSVERPDGSNFTLKIRSTKLEDSAMYFCASSEDGGSTDTQYFGPGTRLTVL.